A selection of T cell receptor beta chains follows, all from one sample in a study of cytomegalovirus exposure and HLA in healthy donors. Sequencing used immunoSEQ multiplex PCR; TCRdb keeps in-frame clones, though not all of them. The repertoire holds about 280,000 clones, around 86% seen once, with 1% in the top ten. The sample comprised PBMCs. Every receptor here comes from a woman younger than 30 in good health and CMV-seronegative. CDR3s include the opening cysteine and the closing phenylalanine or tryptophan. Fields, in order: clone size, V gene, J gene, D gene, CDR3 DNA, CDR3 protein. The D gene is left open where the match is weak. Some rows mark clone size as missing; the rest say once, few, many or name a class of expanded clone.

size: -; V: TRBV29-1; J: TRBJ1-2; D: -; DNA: TGCAGCGTTGTAGGGGGATCAAACTATGGCTACACCTTC; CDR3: CSVVGGSNYGYTF
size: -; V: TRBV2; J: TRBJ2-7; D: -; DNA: TGTGCCAGCACCCTGACAGAGTCCCCCTACGAGCAGTACTTC; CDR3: CASTLTESPYEQYF
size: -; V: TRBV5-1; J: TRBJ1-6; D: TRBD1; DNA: TGCGCCAGCTCGGACAGGGAGAATTCACCCCTCCACTTT; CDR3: CASSDRENSPLHF
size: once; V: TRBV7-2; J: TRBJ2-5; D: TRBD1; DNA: TGTGCCAGCAGCTTAGACTGGACAGGGTGGGGAGAGACCCAGTACTTC; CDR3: CASSLDWTGWGETQYF
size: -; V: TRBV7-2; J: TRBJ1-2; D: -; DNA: TGTGCCAGCAGCTTGAGAGTAAGGGGGACGCAAGGTGGCTACACCTTC; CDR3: CASSLRVRGTQGGYTF
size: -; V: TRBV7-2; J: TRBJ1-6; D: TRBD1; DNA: TGTGCCAGCAGCTCCATACAGGGGTATAATTCACCCCTCCACTTT; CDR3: CASSSIQGYNSPLHF
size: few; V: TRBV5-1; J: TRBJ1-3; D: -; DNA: TGCGCCAGCAGCTATGACAGGAGCTCTGGAAACACCATATATTTT; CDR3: CASSYDRSSGNTIYF
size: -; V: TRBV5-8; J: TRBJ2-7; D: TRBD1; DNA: TGTGCCAGCAGCAATCCGGGACAGGCCTACGAGCAGTACTTC; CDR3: CASSNPGQAYEQYF
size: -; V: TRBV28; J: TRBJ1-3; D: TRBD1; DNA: TGTGCCAGCAGTTCCCTAGGCCGGGACAGGGCAAATTTT; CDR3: CASSSLGRDRANF
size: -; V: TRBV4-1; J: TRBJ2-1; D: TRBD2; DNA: TGCGCCAGCAGCCATCGGACTAGCGGGGGATACAATGAGCAGTTCTTC; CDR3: CASSHRTSGGYNEQFF
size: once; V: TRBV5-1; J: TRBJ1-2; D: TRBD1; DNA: TGCGCCAGCAGCTTAGACAGGGAATTGGGCTATGGCTACACCTTC; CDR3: CASSLDRELGYGYTF
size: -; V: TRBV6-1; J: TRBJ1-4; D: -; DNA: TGTGCCAGCAGTGAACACGGGAAGCGCGAAAAACTGTTTTTT; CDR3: CASSEHGKREKLFF
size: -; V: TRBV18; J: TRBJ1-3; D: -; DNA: TGTGCCAGCTCACGGGCCGACAGGTCTGGAAACACCATATATTTT; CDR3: CASSRADRSGNTIYF
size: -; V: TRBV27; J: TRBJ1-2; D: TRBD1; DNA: TGTGCCAGCAGTTCCCCCGCCCGGGACAGATATGGCTACACCTTC; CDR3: CASSSPARDRYGYTF
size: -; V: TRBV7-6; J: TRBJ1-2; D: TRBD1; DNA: TGTGCCAGCAGCTCAACGGGGGGACAGGGCAGCGTCCACACCTTC; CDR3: CASSSTGGQGSVHTF
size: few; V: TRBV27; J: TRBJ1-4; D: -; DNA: TGTGCCAGCAGTTACGGGGACACAAATGAAAAACTGTTTTTT; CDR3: CASSYGDTNEKLFF
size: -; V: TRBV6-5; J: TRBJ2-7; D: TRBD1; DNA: TGTGCCAGCAGTTATGGGACAGGGGGAACCTACGAGCAGTACTTC; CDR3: CASSYGTGGTYEQYF
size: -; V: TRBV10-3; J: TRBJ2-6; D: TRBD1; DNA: TGTGCCATCAGTGTAGGAATCGGACAGGGGGCGTTGTGGGCCAACGTCCTGACTTTC; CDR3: CAISVGIGQGALWANVLTF
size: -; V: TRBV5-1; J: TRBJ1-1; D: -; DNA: TGCGCCAGCAGCTCGGCCAAACACAAGGGAGAATTAATGAACACTGAAGCTTTCTTT; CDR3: CASSSAKHKGELMNTEAFF
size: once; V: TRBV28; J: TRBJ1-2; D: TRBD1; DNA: TGTGCCAGCAGTTACGACAGGGCCACCTATGGCTACACCTTC; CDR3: CASSYDRATYGYTF
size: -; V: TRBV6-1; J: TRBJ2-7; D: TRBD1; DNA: TGTGCCAGCAAAATACTGGGACAGCCCTCCTACGAGCAGTACTTC; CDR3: CASKILGQPSYEQYF
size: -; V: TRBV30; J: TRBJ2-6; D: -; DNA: TGTGCCTGGAGTCGGTACTCTGGGGCCAACGTCCTGACTTTC; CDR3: CAWSRYSGANVLTF
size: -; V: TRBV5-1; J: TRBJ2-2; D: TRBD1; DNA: TGCGCCAGCAGCTTGCCAGGGGGTACCACCGGGGAGCTGTTTTTT; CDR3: CASSLPGGTTGELFF
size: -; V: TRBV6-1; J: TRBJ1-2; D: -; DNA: TGTGCCAGCAGTGAAGGCGGAGGTCCACCTAACTATGGCTACACCTTC; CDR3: CASSEGGGPPNYGYTF
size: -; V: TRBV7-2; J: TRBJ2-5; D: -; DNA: TGTGCCAGCAGCCAGGGACATCAAGAGACCCAGTACTTC; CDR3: CASSQGHQETQYF
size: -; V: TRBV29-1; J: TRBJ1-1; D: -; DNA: TGCAGCGCCGTAGAAATGAACACTGAAGCTTTCTTT; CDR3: CSAVEMNTEAFF
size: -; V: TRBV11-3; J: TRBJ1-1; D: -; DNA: TGTGCCAGCAGCTTAGCAGGGAATCGGGACACTGAAGCTTTCTTT; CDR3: CASSLAGNRDTEAFF
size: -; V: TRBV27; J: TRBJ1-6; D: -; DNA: TGTGCCAGCAGTTGGGGGGGAGAGCCCCTCCACTTT; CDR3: CASSWGGEPLHF
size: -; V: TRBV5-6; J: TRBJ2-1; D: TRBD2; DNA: TGTGCCACCTTCCCGGCCGCGGGGGGGTACAATGAGCAGTTCTTC; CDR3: CATFPAAGGYNEQFF
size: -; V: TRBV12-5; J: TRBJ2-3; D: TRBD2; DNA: TGTGCTAGTGGTTTCGCCCGGACTAGCGGGAATGGTGGTACGCAGTATTTT; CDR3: CASGFARTSGNGGTQYF
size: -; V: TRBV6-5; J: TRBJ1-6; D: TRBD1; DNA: TGTGCCAGCAGTCCGGACAGGGGGCCCACATCACCCCTCCACTTT; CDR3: CASSPDRGPTSPLHF
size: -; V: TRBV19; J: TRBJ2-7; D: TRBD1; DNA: TGTGCCAGTAGTATCTTCGGACAGGGGTACGAGCAGTACTTC; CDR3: CASSIFGQGYEQYF
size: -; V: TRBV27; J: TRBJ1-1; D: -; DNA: TGTGCCAGCAGTTTATTCGGCGGGACCGCCCTGAACACTGAAGCTTTCTTT; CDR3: CASSLFGGTALNTEAFF
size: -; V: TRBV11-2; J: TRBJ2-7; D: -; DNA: TGTGCCAGCAGCTTAGGGAGCTCCTACGAGCAGTACTTC; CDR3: CASSLGSSYEQYF
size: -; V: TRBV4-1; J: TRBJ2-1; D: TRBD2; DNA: TGCGCCAGCAGCCAAGTTGGACTAGCGGGCTACAATGAGCAGTTCTTC; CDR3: CASSQVGLAGYNEQFF
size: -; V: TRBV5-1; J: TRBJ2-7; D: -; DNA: TGCGCCAGCAGCATCTTTGGGAGCTCCTACGAGCAGTACTTC; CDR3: CASSIFGSSYEQYF
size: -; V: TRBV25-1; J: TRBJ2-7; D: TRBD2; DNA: TGTGCCAGCAGTGATTCGGCGCTAGCGGGGGTACCATCCTACGAGCAGTACTTC; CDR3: CASSDSALAGVPSYEQYF
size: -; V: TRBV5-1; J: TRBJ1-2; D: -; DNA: TGCGCCAGCAGCTTGGGTATTACAACCATCTATGGCTACACCTTC; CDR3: CASSLGITTIYGYTF
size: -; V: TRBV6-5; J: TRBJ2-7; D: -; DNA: TGTGCCAGCAGCTCCGGACAACCCTACGAGCAGTACTTC; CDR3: CASSSGQPYEQYF
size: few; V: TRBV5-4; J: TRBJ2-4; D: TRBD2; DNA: TGTGCCAGCAGCCCCCGGATAGCGGGGACCAAAAACATTCAGTACTTC; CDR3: CASSPRIAGTKNIQYF
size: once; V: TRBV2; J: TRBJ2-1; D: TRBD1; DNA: TGTGCCAGCAAACCGGGACAGAGCTCCTACAATGAGCAGTTCTTC; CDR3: CASKPGQSSYNEQFF
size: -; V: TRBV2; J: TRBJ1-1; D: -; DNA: TGTGCCAGCAGTGACCAGGTACGAACTGAAGCTTTCTTT; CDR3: CASSDQVRTEAFF
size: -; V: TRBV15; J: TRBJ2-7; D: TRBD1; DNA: TGTGCCACCAGCAGACCCGGACAGGACGCTCGCGAGCAGTACTTC; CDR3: CATSRPGQDAREQYF
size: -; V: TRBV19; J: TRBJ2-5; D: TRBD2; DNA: TGTGCCAGTAGTACCTCCAGTTGGGCGGGAGGAGAAGAGACCCAGTACTTC; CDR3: CASSTSSWAGGEETQYF
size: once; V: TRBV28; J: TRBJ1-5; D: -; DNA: TGTGCCAGCGGGGTAGGGGTTCAGCCCCAGCATTTT; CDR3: CASGVGVQPQHF
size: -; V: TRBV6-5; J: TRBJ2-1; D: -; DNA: TGTGCCAGCAGTTTCCTCCCCTCGACAGTTTACAATGAGCAGTTCTTC; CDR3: CASSFLPSTVYNEQFF
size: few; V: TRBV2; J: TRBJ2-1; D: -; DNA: TGTGCCAGCAGTCACAGGGTTTCTATCAATGAGCAGTTCTTC; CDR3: CASSHRVSINEQFF
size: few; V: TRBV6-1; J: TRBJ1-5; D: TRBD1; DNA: TGTGCCAGCAGTACGTTACAGGGGGCGGGTCAGCCCCAGCATTTT; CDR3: CASSTLQGAGQPQHF